A selection of T cell receptor beta chains follows, all from one sample in a study of T cell repertoires in aging, cancer and after chemotherapy. Using its own MiXCR run on the multiplex PCR reads, TCRdb lists one record per CDR3 protein. Of under 2,000 distinct CDR3 sequences detected, around 31% appear once; the ten largest clones hold about a fifth. Sequencing was performed on blood. The receptors were sampled from a human donor with a solid tumor. Each CDR3 is given with its conserved first and last residue. A D gene is named only where the DNA matches it firmly. Not every row has a clone size; where given, it reads once, few, many or a size class.

TRBD2	TRBV7-3	-	TRBJ2-5	15	TGTGCCAGCAGCTCTAGCGGGGGGCATGGGGAGACCCAGTACTTC	CASSSSGGHGETQYF
-	TRBV12-3/TRBV12-4	-	TRBJ1-6	14	TGTGCCAGCAGTTTATTCGGGAACAATTCACCCCTCCACTTT	CASSLFGNNSPLHF
-	TRBV4-1	few	TRBJ2-7	17	TGCGCCAGCAGCCAAGTGGCTTTTCGGGAGAGACCCTACGAGCAGTACTTC	CASSQVAFRERPYEQYF
-	TRBV7-6	-	TRBJ1-1	17	TGTGCCAGCAGCTCGTCAGGTCGGACAAGGCTGAACACTGAAGCTTTCTTT	CASSSSGRTRLNTEAFF
-	TRBV5-1	-	TRBJ1-6	13	TGCGCCAGCAGCTTGGGATACAATTCACCCCTCCACTTT	CASSLGYNSPLHF
-	TRBV18	-	TRBJ1-3	16	TGTGCCAGCTCACCAGGGGAGGACCGGACTGGAAACACCATATATTTT	CASSPGEDRTGNTIYF
-	TRBV4-1	once	TRBJ2-3	14	TGCGCCAGCAGCCGGGCCCTGAGCACAGATACGCAGTATTTT	CASSRALSTDTQYF
-	TRBV5-4	few	TRBJ2-2	17	TGTGCCAGCAGCAGCGGGTTGTGGGGGCAGGACACCGGGGAGCTGTTTTTT	CASSSGLWGQDTGELFF
-	TRBV19	-	TRBJ1-4	14	TGTGCCAGTCGTAGAGCGGGCGGGAATGAAAAACTGTTTTTT	CASRRAGGNEKLFF
TRBD1	TRBV12-3/TRBV12-4	-	TRBJ1-2	15	TGTGCCAGCAGCGCACGGGACAGGGGGCGGGATGGCTACACCTTC	CASSARDRGRDGYTF